The text below deals with one T cell receptor (beta chain). The sample comes from a study of cytomegalovirus exposure and HLA in healthy donors. Generated by immunoSEQ multiplex PCR, the TCRdb table keeps only in-frame clones and is missing some. The sample contains under 300,000 clones, 80% to 90% of which appear only once. CDR3 length equals 16 residues. Germline V gives CDR1 MNHEY, CDR2 SVGAGI. V gave up 2 bases and J gave up 0 bases, with 14 bases separating them. Source material: PBMCs. The sequence was collected from a woman between 18 and 29 years old in good health and CMV-seronegative. The chain links TRBV6-5 to TRBJ2-7, with TRBD2 as a possible D gene (5 bases). The CDR3 region is CASSYGLDSISYEQYF. For the CDR3, the DNA is TGTGCCAGCAGTTACGGTTTGGACTCAATCTCCTACGAGCAGTACTTC.